This is a list of T cell receptor beta chains from one sample in a study of T cell responses to AZD1222 COVID-19 vaccine. Measured with immunoSEQ multiplex PCR; TCRdb has only the in-frame clones, and not every one. The sample lists 130,000 to 150,000 clones, less than 95% occurring once. Sequences were derived from peripheral blood, sampled on day 0 of AZD1222 vaccination. These TCRs come from an adult in good health. Each CDR3 is given with its conserved first and last residue. The D gene is left open where the match is weak.

>NA|TRBV7-9
CASSSLLGDPKNTEAFF
>NA|TRBV7-2
CASSLSGGRDEQYF
>NA|TRBV5-4
CASSLMGKGTEAFF
>NA|TRBV29-1
CSVGEEGTDTQYF
>NA|TRBV19
CASSSARGQPQHF
>TRBD2|TRBV12-5
CASGLGGLAVPRDTQYF
>NA|TRBV19
CASSKGGRNTEAFF
>NA|TRBV21-1
CARGLAGGQETQYF
>NA|TRBV4-3
CASSQAREGISGANVLTF
>NA|TRBV14
CASSQGGGQEKLFF
>TRBD2|TRBV10-3
CAISELAGNTGELFF
>NA|TRBV19
CASRWRRLNTEAFF
>NA|TRBV3-1/TRBV3-2
CASSHLHEQYF
>NA|TRBV6-4
CASSVFSDTEAFF
>NA|TRBV2
CASTGRWNTEAFF
>TRBD1|TRBV2
CASTKGDRGLNEQYF
>TRBD1|TRBV30
CAWTPAGGISQPQHF
>NA|TRBV11-3
CASSFGELASNEQFF
>NA|TRBV6-1
CASSEEEGLGNSPLHF
>TRBD1|TRBV18
CASSRDRGWTGELFF
>NA|TRBV6-4
CASSESTSTDTQYF
>TRBD2|TRBV24-1
CATSGVGLPYNEQFF
>TRBD1|TRBV24-1
CATSDRLFVEGAQLEKGNEKLFF
>TRBD1|TRBV6-1
CASSEVGTGDVKLFF
>NA|TRBV2
CASSEETSPNEKLFF
>TRBD1|TRBV27
CASSLSGTESYGYTF
>NA|TRBV5-1
CASSLTGVSSGANVLTF
>NA|TRBV18
CASSPGMQPNYGYTF
>TRBD1|TRBV5-6
CASSRNRGPSQPQHF
>NA|TRBV19
CASSIGGQNSYNEQFF
>NA|TRBV9
CASSVGDSPYNEQFF
>NA|TRBV5-4
CASSLVGESPLHF
>NA|TRBV10-3
CAISESGGTATEAFF
>NA|TRBV18
CASSPQGFNYGYTF
>TRBD1|TRBV5-4
CASGGTGRTEAFF
>NA|TRBV7-9
CASSLPQGLPYEQYF
>NA|TRBV9
CASSVAGGRSNYGYTF
>NA|TRBV19
CASTDPGGSNTEAFF
>NA|TRBV24-1
CATSDPGLSNQPQHF
>NA|TRBV6-5
CASSLGPPDTQYF
>NA|TRBV7-9
CASSPNGGRGNTGELFF
>TRBD1|TRBV6-6
CASSQGASQPQHF
>TRBD2|TRBV10-3
CAISEREGTIGDTQYF
>NA|TRBV6-1
CASSENGPGGTQYF
>NA|TRBV5-4
CASSLDPGSPNTGELFF